These 31 T cell receptor beta chains share one sample of origin, sequenced in a study of T cells expressing NK-cell markers. From the 5' RACE reads, TCRdb lists one entry per CDR3 protein and no DNA. This sample's table reports hundreds of thousands of distinct CDR3 sequences. The sample comprised blood T cells: a sorted CD56 or NKG2C T cell subset, CD4+ or CD8+ T cells, or bulk PBMC T cells (not recorded which). The source is a man between 18 and 35 years old in good health.

This sequence joins TRBV6-2 or TRBV6-3 and TRBJ2-7; the TRBD1 assignment by TCRdb is unverifiable without DNA. Germline CDR1 reads MNHEY; CDR2 reads SVGEGT. The CDR3 loop spans 18 amino acids. Here the CDR3 reads CASSYSGTGTPTTYEQYF.

The chain links TRBV12-3 or TRBV12-4 to TRBJ1-3. The CDR3 contains 17 residues. This chain's CDR3 is CASTIHMGGLGGNTIYF.

V gene TRBV29-1 combines with J gene TRBJ2-3. The germline V gene encodes CDR1 SQVTM and CDR2 ANQGSEA. The CDR3 is 13 amino acids. The CDR3 region is CSVAGGSPDTQYF.

The chain is built from TRBV29-1 and TRBJ1-5; TCRdb names TRBD1, which stays unverified in the absence of DNA. The CDR3 consists of 14 residues. Germline V gene lookup returns CDR1 SQVTM and CDR2 ANQGSEA. Here the CDR3 reads CSVAYGQGDQPQHF.

The V and J genes are TRBV3-1 and TRBJ2-3; TCRdb gives TRBD2 as the D gene, but with no DNA this cannot be confirmed. CDR1 is LGHDT and CDR2 is YNNKEL in the germline V gene (reference sequence). The CDR3 length is 15 residues. The CDR3: CASSQDGLGGDTQYF.

J is TRBJ2-2 and V is TRBV27; there is no DNA to check the TCRdb D call of TRBD2. Germline V gene data show CDR1 as MNHEY and CDR2 as SMNVEV (reference sequence). This CDR3 region has 15 residues. The chain's CDR3 is CASRPGGGLTGELFF.

The rearrangement joins TRBV27 to TRBJ1-1. This CDR3 region has 11 residues. Germline assignment: CDR1 MNHEY and CDR2 SMNVEV (reference sequence). CDR3: CASTDGLGAFF.

The chain employs TRBV9 and TRBJ2-3; TCRdb proposes TRBD2, but this gene call is untestable without DNA. CDR1 is SGDLS, CDR2 YYNGEE, per germline. This CDR3 has 15 residues. The CDR3 protein is CASSAPTSSSDTQYF.

V and J are TRBV27 and TRBJ1-5; TCRdb indicates TRBD1, and absent DNA this call remains unverified. In germline, CDR1 is MNHEY, CDR2 SMNVEV (reference sequence). The CDR3 covers 14 residues. This chain's CDR3 is CASSPGLANQPQHF.

V usage is TRBV6-2 or TRBV6-3 and J usage is TRBJ2-3; the TCRdb call, TRBD2, lacks DNA for checking. This CDR3 contains 15 residues. The V gene's germline CDR1 is MNHEY and CDR2 SVGEGT. The CDR3 is CASSYMAGVGDTQYF.

The chain joins TRBV12-3 or TRBV12-4 to TRBJ2-5; the TCRdb call, TRBD1, lacks DNA for checking. This CDR3 has 15 amino acids. The CDR3 is CASSGRRTGGETQYF.

CDR3 in amino acids: CSAPRPDRTQYF. The rearrangement joins TRBV20-1 to TRBJ2-3; the TCRdb call, TRBD1, lacks DNA for checking. The germline CDR1 and CDR2 sequences are DFQATT and SNEGSKA (reference sequence). This CDR3 has 12 amino acids.

V and J are TRBV4-2 and TRBJ2-1. The CDR3 contains 17 residues. Germline V gene sequence: CDR1 LGHNA, CDR2 YNFKEQ. CDR3 protein: CASSQGPTGSSYNEQFF.

The chain carries TRBV28 and TRBJ1-6; TCRdb proposes TRBD1, but this gene call is untestable without DNA. This CDR3 has 14 amino acids. Germline CDR1 and CDR2: MDHEN and SYDVKM. CDR3 sequence reads: CASSFLGAASPLHF. Variable domain in full (rest from reference TRBV28 and TRBJ1-6): DVKVTQSSRYLVKRTGEKVFLECVQDMDHENMFWYRQDPGLGLRLIYFSYDVKMKEKGDIPEGYSVSREKKERFSLILESASTNQTSMYLCASSFLGAASPLHFGNGTRLTVT.

The rearrangement joins TRBV5-1 to TRBJ2-3; as DNA is missing, the TRBD2 call by TCRdb cannot be tested. The CDR3 runs 16 residues. Per the germline V gene, CDR1 is SGHRS and CDR2 is YFSETQ. The CDR3 spells CASSLAGRFSTDTQYF.

The chain employs TRBV7-8 and TRBJ1-6; TCRdb outputs TRBD1, but without DNA this stays unchecked. CDR3 length: 14 residues. Germline lookup yields CDR1 SGHVS and CDR2 FQNEAQ. The CDR3 region is CASSADRGSSPLHF.

V gene TRBV15 combines with J gene TRBJ2-5; as DNA is missing, the TRBD2 call by TCRdb cannot be tested. The length of the CDR3 is 12 residues. CDR1 and CDR2 from the germline V gene are LNHNV and YYDKDF (reference sequence). CDR3 sequence reads: CATKSSGETQYF.

The chain's CDR3 is CASLQLAGGTDTQYF. The chain joins TRBV11-2 to TRBJ2-3; there is no DNA to check the TCRdb D call of TRBD2. The CDR3 covers 15 residues. From germline, CDR1 is SGHAT and CDR2 FQNNGV.

The chain carries TRBV4-3 and TRBJ2-7; absent DNA, TCRdb's TRBD2 call cannot be checked. There are 17 residues in the CDR3. Germline CDR1 LGHNA, CDR2 YSLEER. The CDR3: CASSQREWLAGNSEQYF.

V is TRBV6-1 and J is TRBJ1-1. This CDR3 has 15 residues. CDR1 and CDR2 (germline): MNHNS, SASEGT. This CDR3 is CASSRINTEFTEAFF.

The chain has TRBV27 and TRBJ2-3; TCRdb picks TRBD2, but there is no DNA to check that call. The CDR3 covers 16 residues. Germline-derived CDR1 and CDR2 are MNHEY and SMNVEV (reference sequence). This CDR3 is CASSHSSGGSTDTQYF.

The chain joins TRBV20-1 to TRBJ2-5; TCRdb outputs TRBD2, but without DNA this stays unchecked. The V gene's germline CDR1 is DFQATT and CDR2 SNEGSKA (reference sequence). The CDR3 length is 17 residues. CDR3 sequence reads: CSALRLAGLSNQETQYF.

The chain has TRBV25-1 and TRBJ1-4; with no DNA, the TCRdb D assignment of TRBD1 cannot be verified. Germline CDR1 is MGHDK and CDR2 is SYGVNS. This CDR3 comprises 16 residues. The CDR3 loop reads CASSAGGRGSAEKLFF.

V and J are TRBV7-2 and TRBJ2-4; the D call of TRBD1 rests on TCRdb alone, since no DNA is present to check it. This CDR3 spans 12 amino acids. Germline V gives CDR1 SGHTA, CDR2 FQGNSA. This CDR3 is CASSAQQGRPYF.

The chain links TRBV25-1 to TRBJ2-1; TCRdb lists TRBD1, though no DNA is available to test this call. From germline, CDR1 is MGHDK and CDR2 SYGVNS. CDR3 length: 15 amino acids. Here the CDR3 reads CASSDGGPINNEQFF.

J is TRBJ1-2 and V is TRBV3-1; TCRdb picks TRBD1, but there is no DNA to check that call. This CDR3 has 17 amino acids. The germline V gene encodes CDR1 LGHDT and CDR2 YNNKEL (reference sequence). The CDR3 sequence: CASSRSQPGPTSGGYTF.

The chain recombines TRBV3-1 with TRBJ1-1; TCRdb picks TRBD1, but there is no DNA to check that call. Germline CDR1 reads LGHDT; CDR2 reads YNNKEL (reference sequence). This CDR3 has 14 residues. CDR3 residues: CASSPRQMRTEAFF.

This chain connects TRBV11-2 to TRBJ2-7; TCRdb names TRBD2, which stays unverified in the absence of DNA. CDR3 size: 15 residues. Germline lookup yields CDR1 SGHAT and CDR2 FQNNGV. The CDR3 reads CASSRSSGRVYEQYF.

V usage is TRBV5-1 and J usage is TRBJ1-1; the D gene TCRdb calls, TRBD1, cannot be checked with no DNA. The CDR3 has 16 amino acids. Germline-derived CDR1 and CDR2 are SGHRS and YFSETQ. The chain's CDR3 is CASRYEQGAQGTEAFF.

The gene calls are TRBV20-1 and TRBJ1-2; TCRdb names TRBD1, which stays unverified in the absence of DNA. Germline loops: CDR1 DFQATT, CDR2 SNEGSKA (reference sequence). The CDR3 runs 14 residues. This CDR3 is CSAPRRTGAGGYTF.

V is TRBV20-1 and J is TRBJ2-5; the TRBD1 assignment by TCRdb is unverifiable without DNA. This CDR3 is built from 15 residues. Germline V gene sequence: CDR1 DFQATT, CDR2 SNEGSKA (reference sequence). This CDR3 reads CSARGGRGFWETQYF.